A selection of T cell receptor beta chains follows, all from one sample in a study of T cell changes during pregnancy in multiple sclerosis. Assay used: immunoSEQ multiplex PCR; TCRdb lists only in-frame clones, some missing. The sample has tens of thousands of clones, about 90% seen once. The starting material was peripheral blood, obtained in the first trimester of pregnancy. The receptors derive from a female donor in good health, enrolled as a control in a pregnancy study. CDR3s include the opening cysteine and the closing phenylalanine or tryptophan. Fields, in order: J gene, D gene, clone size, V gene, CDR3 protein, CDR3 DNA. A D gene is named only where the DNA matches it firmly. Part of the rows lack a size; the others show once, few, many or a class for expanded clones.

TRBJ2-3 TRBD1 . TRBV6-5 CASSTGVDTQYF TGTGCCAGCAGTACAGGGGTGGATACGCAGTATTTT
TRBJ2-1 TRBD2 . TRBV18 CASSPTTRGGLDEQFF TGTGCCAGCTCACCTACCACGCGGGGGGGCCTCGATGAGCAGTTCTTC
TRBJ2-7 TRBD1 . TRBV9 CASSGGQGQYEQYF TGTGCCAGCAGTGGAGGACAGGGACAGTACGAGCAGTACTTC
TRBJ1-4 TRBD1 . TRBV4-3 CASSQGRGNEKLFF TGCGCCAGCAGCCAAGGCAGGGGGAATGAAAAACTGTTTTTT
TRBJ1-6 . . TRBV5-1 CASSLTGINSPLHF TGCGCCAGCAGCTTGACAGGGATTAATTCACCCCTCCACTTT
TRBJ1-2 TRBD1 . TRBV12-5 CASGLNTGGKDGYTF TGTGCTAGTGGCCTTAATACAGGGGGGAAGGATGGCTACACCTTC
TRBJ2-3 TRBD2 . TRBV4-1 CASSHLIAGASTDTQYF TGCGCCAGCAGCCACCTCATAGCGGGGGCTAGCACAGATACGCAGTATTTT
TRBJ1-1 TRBD1 . TRBV5-1 CASSALQGGNTEAFF TGCGCCAGCAGCGCCCTCCAGGGGGGGAACACTGAAGCTTTCTTT
TRBJ2-3 TRBD2 . TRBV7-3 CASSPRGLAGGRGTDTQYF TGTGCCAGCAGCCCGCGGGGACTAGCGGGGGGGCGCGGCACAGATACGCAGTATTTT
TRBJ1-6 TRBD1 . TRBV25-1 CASSEFDRESSPLHF TGTGCCAGCAGTGAATTCGACAGGGAGTCTTCACCCCTCCACTTT
TRBJ1-1 TRBD1 . TRBV4-2 CASSQEGTVVTEAFF TGTGCCAGCAGCCAAGAAGGGACAGTTGTGACTGAAGCTTTCTTT
TRBJ2-7 . . TRBV29-1 CSVERLGAGYEQYF TGCAGCGTTGAAAGATTAGGGGCGGGATACGAGCAGTACTTC
TRBJ2-7 TRBD2 . TRBV7-8 CASSLPRLAGGLYEQYF TGTGCCAGCAGCCTGCCGCGGCTAGCGGGGGGTCTCTACGAGCAGTACTTC
TRBJ1-2 . . TRBV7-2 CASSVQGPYVGYTF TGTGCCAGCAGCGTACAGGGTCCCTATGTTGGCTACACCTTC
TRBJ1-2 . . TRBV21-1 CASRGTGRDDLRTHGYTF TGTGCCAGCAGGGGGACAGGGCGCGACGACCTCCGGACCCATGGCTACACCTTC
TRBJ2-2 TRBD2 once TRBV27 CASSSSSGGQVVGELFF TGTGCCAGCAGTTCTAGTAGCGGGGGCCAGGTCGTCGGGGAGCTGTTTTTT
TRBJ1-5 . . TRBV19 CASRGGSNQPQHF TGTGCCAGCAGAGGGGGTAGCAATCAGCCCCAGCATTTT
TRBJ1-5 . . TRBV21-1 CASSKTPPRTVNQPQHF TGTGCCAGCAGCAAAACCCCGCCCAGGACAGTCAATCAGCCCCAGCATTTT
TRBJ2-1 . . TRBV5-6 CASSAPGNNEQFF TGTGCCAGCAGCGCCCCAGGGAACAATGAGCAGTTCTTC
TRBJ2-2 . . TRBV19 CASRPGKQRGSGELFF TGTGCCAGTAGACCCGGGAAACAGAGGGGGTCTGGGGAGCTGTTTTTT
TRBJ2-7 . . TRBV25-1 CASTERGEQYF TGTGCCAGCACCGAGAGAGGCGAGCAGTACTTC
TRBJ2-7 TRBD2 . TRBV6-5 CASSYSPSGGYEQYF TGTGCCAGCAGTTACTCCCCTAGCGGGGGTTACGAGCAGTACTTC
TRBJ1-2 . . TRBV9 CASSPKGGPDTGYTF TGTGCCAGCAGCCCAAAGGGGGGGCCGGATACTGGCTACACCTTC
TRBJ1-1 . few TRBV10-3 CATRTPDTEAFF TGTGCCACCCGTACACCAGACACTGAAGCTTTCTTT